The subject of this entry is one T cell receptor (beta chain). Generated by immunoSEQ multiplex PCR, the TCRdb table keeps only in-frame clones and is missing some. The table lists tens of thousands of clones, more than 80% of them singletons. The sample originates from a study of T cells in localized non-small cell lung cancer. The CDR3 length is 16 residues. Trimming shortened V by 4 bases and J by 7 bases, and 20 bases separated the two germline ends. Germline V CDR1 and CDR2: SGHTA, FQGTGA. The chain joins TRBV7-3 to TRBJ2-1, with D unclear. The sequenced sample was peripheral blood, obtained before any cancer treatment. The sequence was obtained from a male donor at least 60 years old with stage III squamous cell lung carcinoma. The CDR3 bases are TGTGCCAGCAGCTCACCCGGTCGGACCAGAGTTAATGAGCAGTTCTTC. Its translation: CASSSPGRTRVNEQFF.